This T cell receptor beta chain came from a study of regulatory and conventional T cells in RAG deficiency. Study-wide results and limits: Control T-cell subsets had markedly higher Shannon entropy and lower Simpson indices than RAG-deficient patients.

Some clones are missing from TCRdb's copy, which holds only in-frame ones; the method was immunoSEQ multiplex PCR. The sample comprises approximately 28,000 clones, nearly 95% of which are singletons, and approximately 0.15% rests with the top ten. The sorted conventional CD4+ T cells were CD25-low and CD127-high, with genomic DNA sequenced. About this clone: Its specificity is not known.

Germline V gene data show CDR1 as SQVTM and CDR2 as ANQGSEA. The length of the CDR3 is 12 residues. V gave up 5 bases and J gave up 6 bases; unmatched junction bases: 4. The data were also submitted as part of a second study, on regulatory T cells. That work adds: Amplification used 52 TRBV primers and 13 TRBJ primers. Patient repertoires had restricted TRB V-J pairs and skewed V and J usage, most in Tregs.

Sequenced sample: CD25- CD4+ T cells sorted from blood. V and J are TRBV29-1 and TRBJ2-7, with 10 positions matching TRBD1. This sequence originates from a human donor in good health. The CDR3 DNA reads TGCAGCGTTCGGACAGGGGGATCCGAGCAGTACTTC. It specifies CSVRTGGSEQYF.